One and the same sample provided the 27 T cell receptor beta chains below, sequenced in a study of blood T cell repertoires in COVID-19. Profiling relied on immunoSEQ multiplex PCR, and the TCRdb table lists in-frame clones only, not all of them. This sample yields fewer than 250,000 clones, of which roughly 83% are seen a single time; roughly 1.9% belongs to the top ten. The sequenced material came from PBMCs or T cells enriched from blood (not recorded which). The receptors derive from a woman in her forties or fifties who had recovered from COVID-19.

The CDR3 coding sequence is TGTGCCAGCAGACTTAGCTCTGGAAACACCATATATTTT. It encodes CASRLSSGNTIYF. The chain carries TRBV28 and TRBJ1-3; D ambiguous. Per the germline V gene, CDR1 is MDHEN and CDR2 is SYDVKM. The CDR3 contains 13 residues. Trimming took off 6 bases at V and 0 bases at J, with 6 bases between the two ends.

The chain has TRBV28 and TRBJ1-4; 8 nucleotides line up with TRBD1. V lost 7 bases, J lost 7 bases, and 14 bases stayed unmatched. Germline assignment: CDR1 MDHEN and CDR2 SYDVKM. The CDR3 loop spans 16 amino acids. In DNA, the CDR3 is TGTGCCAGCAACGGGTGGAAGACAGGGGACCGTGAAAAACTGTTTTTT. This encodes CASNGWKTGDREKLFF.

The V and J genes are TRBV29-1 and TRBJ1-1, with a possible D match to TRBD1 (6 bases). The CDR3 is 13 amino acids. V lost 7 bases and J lost 3, with 15 bases in between. Germline assignment: CDR1 SQVTM and CDR2 ANQGSEA. Here the CDR3 reads CSANYRADTEAFF. The DNA of the CDR3 is TGCAGCGCTAACTACAGGGCGGACACTGAAGCTTTCTTT.

The chain has TRBV19 and TRBJ2-7; D gene unclear. Trimming cost V 3 bases and J 3 bases, with 9 bases left between them. The length of the CDR3 is 13 residues. CDR1 and CDR2 (germline): LNHDA, SQIVND (reference sequence). This CDR3 is CASSIERGYEQYF. The CDR3 region has the DNA TGTGCCAGTAGTATCGAGCGCGGCTACGAGCAGTACTTC.

The chain is built from TRBV30 and TRBJ1-2; D might be TRBD1 (5 bases). Deletions cut 4 bases from V and 7 bases from J, with 10 bases between. This CDR3 region has 11 residues. Germline assignment: CDR1 GTSNPN and CDR2 SVGIG (reference sequence). The CDR3 is CAWNRGGGYTF. As DNA, the CDR3 is TGTGCCTGGAACCGGGGGGGTGGCTACACCTTC.

The rearrangement uses TRBV6-5 and TRBJ1-2, with 7 positions matching TRBD1. The V gene end was trimmed by 6 bases and the J gene end by 5 bases; junction bases not matched to a gene: 6. Germline V gene sequence: CDR1 MNHEY, CDR2 SVGAGI. The CDR3 is 13 amino acids. This CDR3 reads CASSQGGWYGYTF. The CDR3 nucleotides are TGTGCCAGCAGCCAGGGGGGTTGGTATGGCTACACCTTC.

DNA for the CDR3: TGTGCCAGCTCACCACCCGGAGGAGCAACCTACGAGCAGTACTTC. Protein product: CASSPPGGATYEQYF. The chain combines TRBV18 with TRBJ2-7, with D possibly TRBD2 on 5 matching bases. The germline V gene has CDR1 KGHSH and CDR2 LQKENI. V lost 0 bases and J lost 2, with 11 bases in between. This CDR3 has 15 residues.

The V and J genes are TRBV27 and TRBJ2-7, with 9 bases aligning to TRBD1. Unmatched junction bases numbered 6, after V lost 6 bases and J lost 3 bases. The CDR3 is 14 residues long. The germline CDR1 and CDR2 sequences are MNHEY and SMNVEV (reference sequence). The CDR3 sequence: CASRTRQGVYEQYF. For the CDR3, the DNA is TGTGCCAGCAGGACTCGACAGGGGGTCTACGAGCAGTACTTC.

This sequence joins TRBV19 and TRBJ2-1; maybe TRBD1 (6 bases). This CDR3 comprises 18 residues. CDR1 and CDR2 (germline): LNHDA, SQIVND (reference sequence). Trimming left V 3 bases short and J 4 bases short, with 22 bases between. CDR3 coding DNA: TGTGCCAGTAGTATGTCGGGACACCCGTCGCGACAGTACAATGAGCAGTTCTTC. Its translation is CASSMSGHPSRQYNEQFF.

The V call is TRBV5-1, the J call TRBJ2-5, with 9 bases fitting TRBD1. The germline gives CDR1 SGHRS, CDR2 YFSETQ. Trimming at V came to 0 bases and at J to 1 base, leaving 4 bases not matched to a gene. This CDR3 comprises 16 residues. Here the CDR3 DNA reads TGCGCCAGCAGCTTGGGGGACAGGGCCCTCCAAGAGACCCAGTACTTC. Translated, it gives CASSLGDRALQETQYF.

This chain uses TRBV19 with TRBJ2-7, with TRBD1 matching 9 bases. The ends lost 6 bases at V and 4 bases at J; junction bases unmatched: 10. The CDR3 runs 15 residues. Germline V lookup: CDR1 LNHDA, CDR2 SQIVND (reference sequence). The CDR3 DNA is TGTGCCAGTAGCCCTACCGGACAGGGGTCGTACGAGCAGTACTTC. Encoded protein: CASSPTGQGSYEQYF.

This clone occurred once. This rearrangement joins TRBV7-9 to TRBJ2-2, with 8 bases lining up with TRBD1. CDR3 length equals 16 residues. Germline loops: CDR1 SEHNR, CDR2 FQNEAQ (reference sequence). The V and J ends lost 4 bases and 1 base, in that order; junction bases with no gene match: 5. The CDR3 sequence is CASSYTGTGNTGELFF. The CDR3, as DNA: TGTGCCAGCAGCTATACCGGGACAGGGAACACCGGGGAGCTGTTTTTT.

The chain carries TRBV7-2 and TRBJ1-3; D is uncertain. The length of the CDR3 is 14 residues. The germline V gene encodes CDR1 SGHTA and CDR2 FQGNSA. Between the trimmed V and J ends, which lost 4 bases and 0 bases, there was a span of 7 bases. The CDR3 DNA follows: TGTGCCAGCAGCTCCCTCCCCTCTGGAAACACCATATATTTT. It yields the protein CASSSLPSGNTIYF.

The chain carries TRBV5-5 and TRBJ2-7; 12 nucleotides match TRBD1. The CDR3 is made up of 16 amino acids. Germline assignment: CDR1 SGHKS and CDR2 YYEKEE (reference sequence). The V segment lost 6 bases and the J segment 4 bases; nucleotides outside the gene matches: 11. The CDR3 region has the DNA TGTGCCAGCAACCCCGGGACAGGGGGCTTAGTTTACGAGCAGTACTTC. Its translation is CASNPGTGGLVYEQYF.

The chain recombines TRBV14 with TRBJ2-2, with 16 positions matching TRBD2. The CDR3 is made up of 16 amino acids. Germline values: CDR1 SGHDN, CDR2 FVKESK. V dropped 4 bases and J dropped 6; count of bases not matched to a gene: 2. CDR3 sequence reads: CASSPGTSGRAGELFF. CDR3 nucleotide sequence: TGTGCCAGCAGCCCCGGGACTAGCGGGAGGGCCGGGGAGCTGTTTTTT.

V is TRBV18 and J is TRBJ1-2; 7 bases fit TRBD1. Losses at the gene ends were 2 bases for V and 1 base for J; bases not matched to a gene: 7. Germline V lookup: CDR1 KGHSH, CDR2 LQKENI. This CDR3 has 16 amino acids. The CDR3 nucleotides are TGTGCCAGCTCACCAGTCGTAGGGGGCGTTAACTATGGCTACACCTTC. Translated: CASSPVVGGVNYGYTF. Complete variable domain (other parts from reference TRBV18 and TRBJ1-2): NAGVMQNPRHLVRRRGQEARLRCSPMKGHSHVYWYRQLPEEGLKFMVYLQKENIIDESGMPKERFSAEFPKEGPSILRIQQVVRGDSAAYFCASSPVVGGVNYGYTFGSGTRLTVV.

The chain has TRBV7-9 and TRBJ2-1; no firm D call. V was cut by 0 bases and J by 5 bases, with 8 bases left in between. Germline V gene data show CDR1 as SEHNR and CDR2 as FQNEAQ (reference sequence). This CDR3 region has 14 residues. The CDR3 nucleotides read TGTGCCAGCAGCTTAGCTACAGATCACAATGAGCAGTTCTTC. Protein: CASSLATDHNEQFF.

The gene calls are TRBV7-2 and TRBJ1-1, with D perhaps TRBD1 (5 bases). Trimming removed 1 base from V and 5 bases from J, with 14 bases in between. The CDR3 runs to 15 residues. Germline-derived CDR1 and CDR2 are SGHTA and FQGNSA. In DNA form, the CDR3 reads TGTGCCAGCAGCTTAGAGGGGCCAGCTGGGACTGAAGCTTTCTTT. This gives the protein CASSLEGPAGTEAFF.

The rearrangement joins TRBV12-5 to TRBJ1-5; TRBD1 might be the D (6 bases). The CDR3 has 13 amino acids. With 8 bases removed from V and 4 bases from J, the gap between germline ends came to 12 bases. Germline CDR1 and CDR2: LGHNT and FRNRAP. CDR3 region: CASTSGVNQPQHF. The CDR3 bases are TGTGCTAGTACATCAGGGGTGAATCAGCCCCAGCATTTT.

The chain couples TRBV7-2 to TRBJ2-2; D is perhaps TRBD2 (5 bases). The CDR3 runs 12 residues. The germline gives CDR1 SGHTA, CDR2 FQGNSA. Trimming left V 5 bases short and J 7 bases short, with 8 bases between. In DNA, the CDR3 is TGTGCCAGCAGCGGACTTAACGGGGAGCTGTTTTTT. Residues: CASSGLNGELFF.

This chain uses TRBV6-5 with TRBJ1-6; D perhaps matches TRBD1 (6 bases). The V end lost 6 bases, the J end lost 7 bases, and 16 bases lay between the germline ends. This CDR3 region has 15 residues. Germline-derived CDR1 and CDR2 are MNHEY and SVGAGI. CDR3 bases: TGTGCCAGCAGGGCACAGGGATTAGGCAATTCACCCCTCCACTTT. Amino acid sequence: CASRAQGLGNSPLHF.

The chain combines TRBV7-2 with TRBJ1-3; D ambiguous. The germline V and J ends were trimmed by 2 bases and 3 bases, with 5 bases remaining between them. The CDR3 length is 13 residues. Germline assignment: CDR1 SGHTA and CDR2 FQGNSA. The CDR3 protein is CASSLRGGNTIYF. CDR3 coding DNA: TGTGCCAGCAGCTTAAGAGGTGGAAACACCATATATTTT. The entire variable domain, with the rest obtained from reference TRBV7-2 and TRBJ1-3, is as follows: GAGVSQSPSNKVTEKGKDVELRCDPISGHTALYWYRQSLGQGLEFLIYFQGNSAPDKSGLPSDRFSAERTGGSVSTLTIQRTQQEDSAVYLCASSLRGGNTIYFGEGSWLTVV.

The genes are TRBV9 and TRBJ1-1, with D perhaps matching TRBD1 (5 bases). Germline CDR1 reads SGDLS; CDR2 reads YYNGEE. CDR3 length: 12 amino acids. V was trimmed by 4 bases and J by 10 bases, leaving 14 bases between them. The CDR3 coding sequence is TGTGCCAGCAGCTCACCAGGGACTAGAGCTTTCTTT. It is translated as CASSSPGTRAFF.

J is TRBJ2-3 and V is TRBV30, with D unclear. Germline CDR1 GTSNPN, CDR2 SVGIG (reference sequence). V was trimmed by 4 bases and J by 2 bases, leaving 4 bases between them. This CDR3 is 11 amino acids long. The chain's CDR3 is CAWTFTDTQYF. As DNA, the CDR3 is TGTGCCTGGACCTTCACAGATACGCAGTATTTT.

The chain couples TRBV4-1 to TRBJ2-5, with D possibly matching TRBD2 (7 bases). Germline V gene data show CDR1 as MGHRA and CDR2 as YSYEKL. V was clipped by 0 bases and J by 7 bases, with 15 bases between them. The CDR3 is 15 amino acids. The chain's CDR3 is CASSQDGLGGATQYF. DNA of the CDR3: TGCGCCAGCAGCCAAGATGGTTTGGGGGGGGCGACCCAGTACTTC.

CDR3 nucleotides: TGTGCCAGCAGTTCTCCGGACAGCTCCTACGAGCAGTACTTC. This encodes CASSSPDSSYEQYF. The V gene is TRBV28, the J gene TRBJ2-7; perhaps TRBD1 as D (6 bases). V was clipped by 4 bases and J by 0 bases, with 10 bases between them. CDR3 size: 14 residues. CDR1 MDHEN and CDR2 SYDVKM come from the germline V gene.

The V call is TRBV5-8, the J call TRBJ1-4; 10 bases align to TRBD1. CDR1 SGHTS and CDR2 YDEGEE come from the germline V gene. V shed 0 bases and J 4 bases; nucleotides not matched to a gene: 3. This CDR3 is 16 amino acids long. The CDR3 protein is CASSLGQGAINEKLFF. CDR3 DNA sequence: TGTGCCAGCAGCTTGGGACAGGGGGCAATTAATGAAAAACTGTTTTTT.